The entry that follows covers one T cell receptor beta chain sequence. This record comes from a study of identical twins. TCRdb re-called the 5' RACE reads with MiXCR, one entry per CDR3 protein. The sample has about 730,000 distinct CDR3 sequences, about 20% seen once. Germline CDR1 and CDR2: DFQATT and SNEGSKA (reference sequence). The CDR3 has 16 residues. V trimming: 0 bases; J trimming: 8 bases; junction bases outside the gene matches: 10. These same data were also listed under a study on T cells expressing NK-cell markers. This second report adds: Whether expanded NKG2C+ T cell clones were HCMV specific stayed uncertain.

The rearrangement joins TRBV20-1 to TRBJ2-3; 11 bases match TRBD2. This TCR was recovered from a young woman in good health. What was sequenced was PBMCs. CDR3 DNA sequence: TGCAGTGCTAGAGATGGGACTAGCGGCACCCCTTTTACGCAGTATTTT. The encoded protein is CSARDGTSGTPFTQYF.